Below, one TCR beta chain is given with its context. The assay was immunoSEQ multiplex PCR, and TCRdb's table has in-frame clones only and misses some. The sample contains about 27,000 clones, over 75% of which appear only once. The CDR3 sequence is 14 residues long. The V and J ends lost 2 bases and 0 bases respectively, with 7 bases between them. Germline assignment: CDR1 MNHNS and CDR2 SASEGT. This record belongs to a study of blood T cell repertoires in COVID-19. About the research overall: The United States, Italy and Spain provided the acute and convalescent COVID-19 samples.

Sequencing was carried out using peripheral blood. This chain connects TRBV6-1 to TRBJ1-2; D is undetermined. This clonotype was sampled from a woman aged 45-60 years with active COVID-19. CDR3 sequence: CASSETVTNYGYTF. In nucleotides, the CDR3 is TGTGCCAGCAGTGAAACAGTAACTAACTATGGCTACACCTTC.